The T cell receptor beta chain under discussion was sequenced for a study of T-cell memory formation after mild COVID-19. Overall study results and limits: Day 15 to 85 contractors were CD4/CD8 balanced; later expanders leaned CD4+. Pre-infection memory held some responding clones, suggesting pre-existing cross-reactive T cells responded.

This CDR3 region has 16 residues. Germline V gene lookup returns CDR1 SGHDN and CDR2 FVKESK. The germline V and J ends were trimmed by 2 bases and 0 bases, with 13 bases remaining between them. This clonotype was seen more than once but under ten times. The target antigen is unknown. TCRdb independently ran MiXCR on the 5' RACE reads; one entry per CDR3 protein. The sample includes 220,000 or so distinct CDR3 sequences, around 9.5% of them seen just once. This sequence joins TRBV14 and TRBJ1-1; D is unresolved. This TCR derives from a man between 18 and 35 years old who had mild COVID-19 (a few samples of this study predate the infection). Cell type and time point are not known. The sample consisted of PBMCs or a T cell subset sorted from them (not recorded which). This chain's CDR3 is CASSQRKQTVNTEAFF. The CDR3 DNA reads TGTGCCAGCAGCCAACGGAAGCAGACGGTGAACACTGAAGCTTTCTTT.